What follows are 27 T cell receptor beta chains derived from one specimen sequenced in a study of neurological immune-mediated disorders. In TCRdb, the 5' RACE reads were re-called with MiXCR into one record per CDR3 protein. The data hold 20,000 to 30,000 distinct CDR3 sequences, with 13% observed a single time. What was sequenced was PBMCs. Receptors were obtained from a woman aged 40 to 50 with HTLV-1-associated myelopathy (HAM/TSP).

This clonotype was seen many times. The chain combines TRBV24-1 with TRBJ2-1, with 11 bases aligning to TRBD2. Germline CDR1 is KGHDR and CDR2 is SFDVKD. This CDR3 is 17 amino acids long. J gave up 4 bases and V 2 bases, and 6 bases lay outside the gene matches. The CDR3 DNA reads TGTGCCACCAGTGATTCCTCTCTAGCGGGGGGATACAATGAGCAGTTCTTC. Its protein is CATSDSSLAGGYNEQFF.

The CDR3 spells CASLHGSSGANVLTF. The CDR3 nucleotides are TGTGCCAGCTTACATGGGTCCTCTGGGGCCAACGTCCTGACTTTC. The chain is built from TRBV7-2 and TRBJ2-6, with no clear D. From germline, CDR1 is SGHTA and CDR2 FQGNSA. Trimming stripped 8 bases from V and 0 bases from J, with 11 bases between. The CDR3 runs to 15 residues.

The chain carries TRBV6-1 and TRBJ2-3; D call uncertain. The CDR3 spans 12 residues. Germline V gene sequence: CDR1 MNHNS, CDR2 SASEGT. V was pared by 5 bases and J by 6 bases, with 9 bases between. CDR3 loop: CASSKPTDTQYF. The CDR3 DNA follows: TGTGCCAGCAGTAAGCCTACTGATACGCAGTATTTT.

This clonotype was recorded at least ten times. The chain couples TRBV9 to TRBJ2-5; D possibly corresponds to TRBD2 (7 bases). The CDR3 has 15 amino acids. Germline CDR1 is SGDLS and CDR2 is YYNGEE. The ends were cut back, 2 bases at V and 5 bases at J, with 16 bases in the middle. CDR3 bases: TGTGCCAGCAGCGTCAGGCGGGGGCCGATCGAGACCCAGTACTTC. This encodes CASSVRRGPIETQYF.

Many counts were recorded for this clonotype. The chain joins TRBV4-3 to TRBJ2-7; D call uncertain. Germline V CDR1 and CDR2: LGHNA, YSLEER. The V gene lost 0 bases and the J gene lost 2 bases, with 14 bases spanning the gap. This CDR3 is built from 16 residues. This CDR3 reads CASSQDLGTFAYEQYF. Here the CDR3 DNA reads TGCGCCAGCAGCCAAGATTTAGGAACTTTTGCCTACGAGCAGTACTTC.

V and J are TRBV29-1 and TRBJ2-5; D may be TRBD2 (6 bases). This CDR3 has 15 residues. V lost 7 bases, J lost 2 bases, and 20 bases lay in between. Per germline, CDR1 SQVTM and CDR2 ANQGSEA. The CDR3 DNA follows: TGCAGCGCCATACCCGGAGCGGGCAGACAAGAGACCCAGTACTTC. Translated: CSAIPGAGRQETQYF.

The table lists this clonotype with many counts. The CDR3 is CASSLWAGGINEQFF. The CDR3 DNA reads as TGCGCCAGCAGCTTGTGGGCGGGGGGAATCAATGAGCAGTTCTTC. The chain recombines TRBV5-1 with TRBJ2-1; 8 nucleotides agree with TRBD2. CDR1 and CDR2 from the germline V gene are SGHRS and YFSETQ. Trimming removed 1 base from V and 6 bases from J; junction bases left unmatched: 6. This CDR3 has 15 residues.

This clonotype was counted ten times or more. The rearrangement links TRBV7-2 to TRBJ2-7, with a tentative D call TRBD1 (5 bases). The CDR3 totals 15 residues. Per the germline V gene, CDR1 is SGHTA and CDR2 is FQGNSA. Trimming cost V 2 bases and J 1 base, with 12 bases left between them. As DNA, the CDR3 is TGTGCCAGCAGCTTAAGCCAGGGCCTTTCCTACGAGCAGTACTTC. Translated, it gives CASSLSQGLSYEQYF.

The table lists this clonotype with many counts. The chain joins TRBV10-3 to TRBJ2-5, with D possibly being TRBD2 (6 bases). This CDR3 spans 15 amino acids. Trimming removed 0 bases from V and 3 bases from J, with 11 bases in between. Germline V gene sequence: CDR1 ENHRY, CDR2 SYGVKD. Here the CDR3 DNA reads TGTGCCATCAGTGAGTCTCGCAGGGAGGAAGAGACCCAGTACTTC. This sequence encodes CAISESRREEETQYF.

This clonotype was seen repeatedly, ten times or more. DNA for the CDR3: TGCAGCGGGATGACAGGGGGGTACAATGAGCAGTTCTTC. Amino acids: CSGMTGGYNEQFF. This chain links TRBV29-1 with TRBJ2-1, with 9 bases fitting TRBD1. In germline, CDR1 is SQVTM, CDR2 ANQGSEA. The CDR3 consists of 13 residues. With V trimmed by 7 bases and J by 4 bases, 5 bases remained unmatched.

This clonotype was detected ten times or more. The chain uses TRBV28 and TRBJ2-1; a weak D match, TRBD2 (7 bases). This CDR3 spans 14 amino acids. Germline V CDR1 and CDR2: MDHEN, SYDVKM. Trimming stripped 8 bases from V and 4 bases from J, with 15 bases between. In DNA, the CDR3 is TGTGCCAGCGAAGGGGGAGGGCGGTACAATGAGCAGTTCTTC. It encodes CASEGGGRYNEQFF.

This chain uses TRBV15 with TRBJ1-2; no reliable D call. Germline CDR1 LNHNV, CDR2 YYDKDF (reference sequence). This CDR3 has 13 amino acids. The V end lost 4 bases, the J end lost 10 bases, and 16 bases lay between the germline ends. The chain's CDR3 is CATSKIQGEVYTF. The DNA of the CDR3 is TGTGCCACCAGCAAAATACAAGGAGAAGTCTACACCTTC.

This clonotype was seen repeatedly, ten times or more. The chain has TRBV7-3 and TRBJ2-3; the D gene could be TRBD1 or TRBD2 (5 bases each). CDR3 length: 15 residues. Germline V CDR1 and CDR2: SGHTA, FQGTGA. V shed 8 bases and J shed 4 bases, with 19 bases lying between them. Here the CDR3 reads CASSPGPASPDTQYF. DNA for the CDR3: TGTGCCAGCTCCCCGGGACCCGCCTCCCCAGATACGCAGTATTTT. Full variable domain (remainder filled in from reference TRBV7-3 and TRBJ2-3): GAGVSQTPSNKVTEKGKYVELRCDPISGHTALYWYRQSLGQGPEFLIYFQGTGAADDSGLPNDRFFAVRPEGSVSTLKIQRTERGDSAVYLCASSPGPASPDTQYFGPGTRLTVL.

This clonotype was picked up many times. For the CDR3, the DNA is TGTGCCATCAGTGGGAGAGGGGGGGACGACAATGAGCAGTTCTTC. Protein product: CAISGRGGDDNEQFF. The chain links TRBV10-3 to TRBJ2-1; the D gene is possibly TRBD2 (7 bases). CDR1 is ENHRY, CDR2 SYGVKD, per germline. The CDR3 sequence is 15 residues long. V dropped 4 bases and J dropped 5 bases, with 15 bases sitting between them.

This clonotype was recorded many times. This sequence joins TRBV20-1 and TRBJ1-5; D remains unclear. Trimming pared 0 bases from V and 7 bases from J, leaving 4 bases between. Germline CDR1 and CDR2: DFQATT and SNEGSKA (reference sequence). This CDR3 has 11 amino acids. The CDR3 region is CSARDRQPQHF. In nucleotides, the CDR3 is TGCAGTGCTAGAGACAGGCAGCCCCAGCATTTT.

This clonotype has a count of ten or more. This may be a read error, as it is one base from a much larger clone. The chain couples TRBV12-3 or TRBV12-4 to TRBJ1-5; the D gene is possibly TRBD1 (6 bases). V lost 3 bases and J lost 4, with 10 bases in between. The CDR3 has 14 residues. Written as DNA, the CDR3 is TGTGCCAGCAGTTTTTGGCAGGGGAATCAGCCCCAGCATTTT. Its translation: CASSFWQGNQPQHF.

There are many counts of this clonotype. The gene calls are TRBV20-1 and TRBJ2-2, with D tentatively TRBD2 (7 bases). The V gene lost 3 bases and the J gene lost 5 bases, with 16 bases spanning the gap. The CDR3 is 15 amino acids. Germline-derived CDR1 and CDR2 are DFQATT and SNEGSKA (reference sequence). The CDR3 protein is CSASPKGGGTGELFF. The CDR3 DNA is TGCAGTGCTAGTCCTAAGGGAGGGGGGACCGGGGAGCTGTTTTTT.

The V gene is TRBV28, the J gene TRBJ2-7; 8 bases line up with TRBD1. The V and J ends lost 7 bases and 1 base, in that order; junction bases with no gene match: 9. Germline CDR1 and CDR2: MDHEN and SYDVKM. The CDR3 is made up of 15 amino acids. The CDR3 sequence is CASNVTGAQSYEQYF. The CDR3 nucleotides read TGTGCCAGCAATGTGACAGGGGCTCAGTCCTACGAGCAGTACTTC.

The chain links TRBV5-1 to TRBJ2-7; the D gene is possibly TRBD2 (5 bases). V dropped 4 bases and J dropped 7 bases, with 18 bases sitting between them. Looked up from germline, CDR1 is SGHRS and CDR2 is YFSETQ. The length of the CDR3 is 14 residues. This chain's CDR3 is CASSVEGEGYEQYF. In DNA form, the CDR3 reads TGCGCCAGCAGCGTAGAGGGAGAAGGCTATGAGCAGTACTTC.

This clonotype has ten or more counts. J is TRBJ1-5 and V is TRBV7-2; D is possibly TRBD1 (6 bases). This CDR3 region has 14 residues. With 5 bases removed from V and 3 bases from J, the gap between germline ends came to 11 bases. Germline CDR1 and CDR2: SGHTA and FQGNSA. The CDR3 sequence: CASSPDSFNQPQHF. The CDR3 DNA reads as TGTGCCAGCAGCCCGGACAGCTTCAATCAGCCCCAGCATTTT.

This clonotype was picked up many times. The rearrangement joins TRBV24-1 to TRBJ2-2; D assignment may be TRBD1 or TRBD2 (5 bases each). The V end lost 8 bases, the J end lost 3 bases, and 15 bases lay between the germline ends. Germline CDR1 reads KGHDR; CDR2 reads SFDVKD. The CDR3 covers 15 residues. The CDR3 nucleotides read TGTGCCACCAAAGGGACCCGAGGGGACACCGGGGAGCTGTTTTTT. Translated, it gives CATKGTRGDTGELFF.

This clonotype was recorded many times. V is TRBV20-1 and J is TRBJ2-2; 14 bases are shared with TRBD2. Germline CDR1 reads DFQATT; CDR2 reads SNEGSKA (reference sequence). V was clipped by 6 bases and J by 4 bases; unmatched bases: 7. The CDR3 covers 16 residues. The DNA of the CDR3 is TGCAGTGCGACCCGGACTAGCGGGGGGTTCACCGGGGAGCTGTTTTTT. Translating gives CSATRTSGGFTGELFF.

This clonotype appeared many times. The V gene is TRBV5-1, the J gene TRBJ1-6, with D perhaps TRBD1 (6 bases). Germline V gene data show CDR1 as SGHRS and CDR2 as YFSETQ. The germline V and J ends were trimmed by 2 bases and 6 bases, with 12 bases remaining between them. CDR3 length: 15 residues. Here the CDR3 DNA reads TGCGCCAGCAGCTTAGGGACAACTCCTAATTCACCCCTCCACTTT. It specifies CASSLGTTPNSPLHF.

Notes on this clonotype: An end of the junction differs from the germline gene, which may be a read error. The chain combines TRBV3-1 with TRBJ2-3; D ambiguous. Germline V lookup: CDR1 LGHDT, CDR2 YNNKEL (reference sequence). The CDR3 consists of 14 residues. The CDR3 loop reads CVSSQDHGTDTQYF. CDR3 DNA: TGTGTCAGCAGCCAAGACCACGGCACAGATACGCAGTATTTT.

At least ten counts were recorded for this clonotype. The J gene is TRBJ2-3, the V gene TRBV7-8; D may be TRBD1 (6 bases). The germline V gene encodes CDR1 SGHVS and CDR2 FQNEAQ. The CDR3 is 14 residues long. V gave up 0 bases and J gave up 4 bases, with 8 bases separating them. The CDR3: CASSLAGASDTQYF. In nucleotides, the CDR3 is TGTGCCAGCAGCTTAGCGGGGGCCTCAGATACGCAGTATTTT.

This clonotype was detected ten times or more. The chain carries TRBV20-1 and TRBJ2-5; D is perhaps TRBD1 (7 bases). The CDR3 sequence is 15 residues long. CDR1 is DFQATT and CDR2 is SNEGSKA in the germline V gene (reference sequence). CDR3: CSPLRRQGGRETQYF. The CDR3 nucleotides read TGCAGCCCGCTAAGGAGGCAGGGGGGACGGGAGACCCAGTACTTC.

The V call is TRBV5-1, the J call TRBJ2-7, with 10 bases lining up with TRBD2. The V segment lost 4 bases and the J segment 1 base; nucleotides outside the gene matches: 11. CDR1 SGHRS and CDR2 YFSETQ come from the germline V gene. The CDR3 length is 17 residues. CDR3 loop: CASSPELLAGFSYEQYV. The CDR3, as DNA: TGCGCCAGCAGCCCAGAACTACTAGCGGGGTTTTCCTACGAGCAGTACGTC.